This T cell receptor (beta chain) is drawn from a study of blood T cell repertoires in COVID-19. In regard to this clone: A much larger clonotype is one base distant, so this may be a read error.

Germline V gene sequence: CDR1 SGHTA, CDR2 FQGNSA. V was shortened by 1 base and J by 0 bases, with 7 bases between the two germline ends. This CDR3 is 15 amino acids long. Only in-frame clones appear in the TCRdb table, and some are missing; sequencing was by immunoSEQ multiplex PCR. The repertoire includes around 75,000 clones, 79% of them detected once, and about 5% sits in the top ten. The sample consisted of peripheral blood. This chain connects TRBV7-2 to TRBJ1-5, with D perhaps TRBD1 (5 bases). This TCR came from a woman over 75 with active or convalescent COVID-19. Here the CDR3 DNA reads TGTGCCAGCAGCTTAGAGGGGTATAGCAATCAGCCCCAGCATTTT. Protein: CASSLEGYSNQPQHF.